This T cell receptor (beta chain) came from a study of Ad26.COV2.S vaccination and SARS-CoV-2 variants. Described treatment: roughly 18 received Ad26.COV2.S at low or high dose, single or two shots; 5 received placebo; per-sample allocation not given. The samples date from day 63 after the first vaccine or placebo injection. Deletions cut 1 base from V and 0 bases from J, with 9 bases between. This CDR3 region has 15 residues. The germline CDR1 and CDR2 sequences are MNHEY and SVGEGT. TCRdb's table, derived via immunoSEQ multiplex PCR, lists solely in-frame clones and lacks some. The sample consists of 350,000 to 550,000 clones, 89% of them appearing once.

The sample here was peripheral blood, taken in a trial of Ad26.COV2.S vaccine versus placebo. This sequence joins TRBV6-2 or TRBV6-3 and TRBJ2-5; a possible D gene is TRBD2 (5 bases). This receptor was taken from a person between 18 and 65 years old who received the Ad26.COV2.S COVID-19 vaccine or a placebo. The DNA for the CDR3 is TGTGCCAGCAGTTACTGGCGGGTTCACCAAGAGACCCAGTACTTC. Protein product: CASSYWRVHQETQYF.